This entry describes one T cell receptor (beta chain). Its antigen remains unknown. The entirety of the isolated RNA underwent reverse transcription, so expressed TCRB transcripts were sequenced. Some clones are missing from TCRdb's copy, which holds only in-frame ones; the method was immunoSEQ multiplex PCR. The data hold 640,000 or so clones, with roughly an eighth observed a single time. CDR1 is SQVTM, CDR2 ANQGSEA, per germline. V was clipped by 4 bases and J by 0 bases, with 9 bases between them. The CDR3 length is 14 residues. The sample is drawn from a study of beta chain features in type 1 diabetes. Study-level findings and limits: For Type 1 diabetes patients, all four CD4+ subsets carried TCRB CDR3s that were moderately but significantly shorter.

The clonotype was recovered from a man between 18 and 29 years old with type 1 diabetes. V gene TRBV29-1 combines with J gene TRBJ1-4, with unresolved D. Sequencing input: naive CD4+ T cells from blood. CDR3 bases: TGCAGCGTTGGTACAGAATCAACTAATGAAAAACTGTTTTTT. This codes for CSVGTESTNEKLFF.